One TCR beta chain is described in this entry. These data originate in a study of blood T cells in healthy people across ages. Then a second PCR, running about 7 to 11 cycles, was carried out with a sample-barcoded 5' primer and a J-beta primer mix. Every single cDNA molecule received a tag from a template-switch adaptor with 12 random nucleotides. From the 5' RACE reads, TCRdb called clonotypes with MiXCR, one entry per CDR3 protein. The profile shows more than 900,000 distinct CDR3 sequences, under 30% of them singletons. This sample was shared with a second study, whose subject was T cells of mothers and their children. That source notes: Maternal samples each gave over 9.5 million TCR beta CDR3 reads, and child samples a few million each.

The specimen was blood. The TCR was taken from a girl aged 2 to 9 in good health.

The CDR3 DNA reads TGTGCCAGCAGCCAAAGGGGTGGGAACTTGGAGGACATTCAGTACTTC. This codes for CASSQRGGNLEDIQYF. This chain links TRBV4-2 with TRBJ2-4; D assignment may be TRBD1 or TRBD2 (5 bases each). The germline V gene encodes CDR1 LGHNA and CDR2 YNFKEQ. The CDR3 length is 16 residues. V lost 2 bases and J 8 bases, leaving 19 bases between the germline ends.